Below, 10 T cell receptor beta chains from the same sample are listed, as sequenced in a study of identical twins. In TCRdb, the 5' RACE reads were re-called with MiXCR into one record per CDR3 protein. The table lists 460,000 or so distinct CDR3 sequences, approximately 15% of them singletons. The same sample was also used in a study of yellow fever vaccine responses in identical twins.

Material: CD4+ T cells sorted from blood. The receptors derive from a woman aged 18-29 years in good health.

The rearrangement links TRBV24-1 to TRBJ2-3, with D tentatively TRBD2 (5 bases). V lost 5 bases and J 1 base, leaving 12 bases between the germline ends. This CDR3 is 15 amino acids long. Germline values: CDR1 KGHDR, CDR2 SFDVKD. CDR3 sequence reads: CATSVPGSGTDTQYF. CDR3 DNA: TGTGCCACCAGTGTGCCGGGAAGCGGCACAGATACGCAGTATTTT.

This clonotype was counted between two and nine times. This chain joins TRBV20-1 and TRBJ2-5, with D perhaps TRBD1 (6 bases). Trimming pared 1 base from V and 7 bases from J, leaving 13 bases between. Germline loops: CDR1 DFQATT, CDR2 SNEGSKA (reference sequence). The CDR3 has 13 amino acids. CDR3 sequence reads: CSARVVIGGTQYF. The CDR3 region has the DNA TGCAGTGCTAGAGTAGTCATAGGGGGGACCCAGTACTTC.

The chain couples TRBV5-6 to TRBJ2-5, with D possibly being TRBD1 (6 bases). This CDR3 is 13 amino acids long. Per germline, CDR1 SGHDT and CDR2 YYEEEE. Trimming took off 4 bases at V and 1 base at J, with 8 bases between the two ends. The CDR3 coding sequence is TGTGCCAGCAGCACGGACAGCCAAGAGACCCAGTACTTC. It is translated as CASSTDSQETQYF.

The rearrangement joins TRBV6-5 to TRBJ2-3; 9 bases match TRBD2. The CDR3 runs to 16 residues. The trim removed 0 bases at V and 2 bases at J, leaving 3 bases unmatched. Per germline, CDR1 MNHEY and CDR2 SVGAGI. The CDR3 bases are TGTGCCAGCAGTTACTCCGGACTAGCGAACACAGATACGCAGTATTTT. Translated: CASSYSGLANTDTQYF.

This clonotype has more than one count but fewer than ten. The chain uses TRBV5-1 and TRBJ2-1; 8 positions agree with TRBD2. V dropped 4 bases and J dropped 13; count of bases not matched to a gene: 7. The CDR3 spans 12 residues. CDR1 and CDR2 (germline): SGHRS, YFSETQ. CDR3 sequence: CASSHGGENQFF. The CDR3 DNA reads TGCGCCAGCAGCCACGGGGGGGAGAATCAGTTCTTC. Using reference TRBV5-1 and TRBJ2-1 for the parts outside the CDR3, the full variable domain is KAGVTQTPRYLIKTRGQQVTLSCSPISGHRSVSWYQQTPGQGLQFLFEYFSETQRNKGNFPGRFSGRQFSNSRSEMNVSTLELGDSALYLCASSHGGENQFFGPGTRLTVL.

The chain uses TRBV28 and TRBJ2-5; no reliable D call. The V end was cut by 4 bases, the J end by 7 bases, with 13 bases between. CDR1 MDHEN and CDR2 SYDVKM come from the germline V gene. This CDR3 is built from 13 residues. The CDR3 loop is CASSYPVIGTQYF. In DNA, the CDR3 is TGTGCCAGCAGTTACCCCGTGATCGGGACCCAGTACTTC. Drawing the rest from reference TRBV28 and TRBJ2-5, the complete variable domain is DVKVTQSSRYLVKRTGEKVFLECVQDMDHENMFWYRQDPGLGLRLIYFSYDVKMKEKGDIPEGYSVSREKKERFSLILESASTNQTSMYLCASSYPVIGTQYFGPGTRLLVL.

This clonotype was seen a handful of times. This chain uses TRBV20-1 with TRBJ2-1; D is tentatively TRBD1 or TRBD2 (5 bases each). V lost 5 bases and J lost 6, with 11 bases in between. This CDR3 region has 12 residues. Germline values: CDR1 DFQATT, CDR2 SNEGSKA (reference sequence). This CDR3 is CSALLRGNEQFF. DNA for the CDR3: TGCAGTGCTCTCCTGAGGGGCAATGAGCAGTTCTTC.

The chain employs TRBV5-1 and TRBJ2-1; 8 nucleotides match TRBD2. The CDR3 is made up of 16 amino acids. Germline V CDR1 and CDR2: SGHRS, YFSETQ. The junction had 6 bases not matched to a gene; V was cut back by 4 bases and J by 0 bases. The CDR3 DNA sequence: TGCGCCAGCAGCCGGGAGGGGGAGTCCTCCTACAATGAGCAGTTCTTC. Translating it yields CASSREGESSYNEQFF.

DNA for the CDR3: TGTGCCAGCAGCAGGGGCCAAGAAACCGGGGAGCTGTTTTTT. Translated, it gives CASSRGQETGELFF. The rearrangement uses TRBV7-9 and TRBJ2-2; weak D call: TRBD1 (5 bases). The CDR3 covers 14 residues. Germline V gives CDR1 SEHNR, CDR2 FQNEAQ (reference sequence). The V and J ends lost 5 bases and 5 bases respectively, with 12 bases between them.

The genes are TRBV5-4 and TRBJ2-1, with a possible D match to TRBD2 (6 bases). Germline lookup yields CDR1 SGHNT and CDR2 YYREEE (reference sequence). The CDR3 runs to 15 residues. The V gene lost 4 bases and the J gene lost 2 bases, with 13 bases spanning the gap. The CDR3 reads CASSPWVAAYNEQFF. Written as DNA, the CDR3 is TGTGCCAGCAGCCCCTGGGTAGCGGCCTACAATGAGCAGTTCTTC. The variable domain in full, completed from reference TRBV5-4 and TRBJ2-1, reads ETGVTQSPTHLIKTRGQQVTLRCSSQSGHNTVSWYQQALGQGPQFIFQYYREEENGRGNFPPRFSGLQFPNYSSELNVNALELDDSALYLCASSPWVAAYNEQFFGPGTRLTVL.